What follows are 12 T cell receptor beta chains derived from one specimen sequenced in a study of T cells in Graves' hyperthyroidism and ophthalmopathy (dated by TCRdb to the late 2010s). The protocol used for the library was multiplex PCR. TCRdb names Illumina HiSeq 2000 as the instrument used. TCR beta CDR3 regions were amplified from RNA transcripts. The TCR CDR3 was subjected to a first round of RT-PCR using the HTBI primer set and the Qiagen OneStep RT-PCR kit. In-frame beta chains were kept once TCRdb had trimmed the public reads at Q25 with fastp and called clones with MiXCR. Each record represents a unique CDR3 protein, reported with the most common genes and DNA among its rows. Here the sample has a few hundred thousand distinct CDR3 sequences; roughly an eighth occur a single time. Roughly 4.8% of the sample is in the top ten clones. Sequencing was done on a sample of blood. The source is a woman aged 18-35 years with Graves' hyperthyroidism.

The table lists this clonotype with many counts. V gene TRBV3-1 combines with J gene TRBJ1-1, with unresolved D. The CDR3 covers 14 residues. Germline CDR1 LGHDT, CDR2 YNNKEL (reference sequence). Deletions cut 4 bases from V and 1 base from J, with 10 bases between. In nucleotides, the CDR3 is TGTGCCAGCAGCCGAAGGAGGGCGAACACTGAAGCTTTCTTT. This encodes CASSRRRANTEAFF.

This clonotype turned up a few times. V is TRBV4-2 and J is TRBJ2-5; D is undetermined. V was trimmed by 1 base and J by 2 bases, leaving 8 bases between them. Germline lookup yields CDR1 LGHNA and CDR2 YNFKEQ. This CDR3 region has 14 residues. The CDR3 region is CASSQVTMQETQYF. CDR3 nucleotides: TGTGCCAGCAGCCAAGTGACAATGCAAGAGACCCAGTACTTC.

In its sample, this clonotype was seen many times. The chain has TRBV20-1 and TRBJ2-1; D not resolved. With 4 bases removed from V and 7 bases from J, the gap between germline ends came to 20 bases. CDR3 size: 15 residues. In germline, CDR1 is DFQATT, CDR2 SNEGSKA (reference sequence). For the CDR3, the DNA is TGCAGTGCTACGACCTACCGCCAATTGATAAATGAGCAGTTCTTC. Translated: CSATTYRQLINEQFF.

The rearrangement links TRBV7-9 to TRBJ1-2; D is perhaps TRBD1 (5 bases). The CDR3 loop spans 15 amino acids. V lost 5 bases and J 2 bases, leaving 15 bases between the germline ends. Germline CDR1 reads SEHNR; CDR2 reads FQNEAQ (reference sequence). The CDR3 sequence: CASSQTGTGNYGYTF. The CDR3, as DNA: TGTGCCAGCAGCCAAACCGGGACTGGGAACTATGGCTACACCTTC.

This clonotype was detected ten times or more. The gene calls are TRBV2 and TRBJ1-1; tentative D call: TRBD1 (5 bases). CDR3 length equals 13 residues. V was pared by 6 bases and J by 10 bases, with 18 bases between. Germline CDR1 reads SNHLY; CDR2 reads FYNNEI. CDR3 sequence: CASRVFEQAGAFF. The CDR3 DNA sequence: TGTGCCAGCAGAGTTTTTGAACAGGCCGGAGCTTTCTTT.

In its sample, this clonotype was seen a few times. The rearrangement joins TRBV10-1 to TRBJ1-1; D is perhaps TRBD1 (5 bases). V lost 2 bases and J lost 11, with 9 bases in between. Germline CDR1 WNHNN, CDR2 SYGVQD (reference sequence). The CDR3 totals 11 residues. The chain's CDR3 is CASSEAGVAFF. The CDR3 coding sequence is TGCGCCAGCAGTGAGGCGGGGGTCGCTTTCTTT.

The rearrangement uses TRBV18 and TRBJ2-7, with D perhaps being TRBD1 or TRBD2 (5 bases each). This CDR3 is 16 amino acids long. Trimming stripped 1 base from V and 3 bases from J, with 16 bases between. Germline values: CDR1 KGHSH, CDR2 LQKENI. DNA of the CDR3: TGTGCCAGCTCACCACGACCGGCCGGGACCGGCTACGAGCAGTACTTC. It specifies CASSPRPAGTGYEQYF.

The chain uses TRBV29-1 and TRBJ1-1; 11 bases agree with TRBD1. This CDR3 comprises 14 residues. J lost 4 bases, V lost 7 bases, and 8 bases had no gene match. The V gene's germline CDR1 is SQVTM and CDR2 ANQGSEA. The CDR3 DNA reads TGCAGCGCCCCGGGGACAGGGGGTGGCACTGAAGCTTTCTTT. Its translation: CSAPGTGGGTEAFF. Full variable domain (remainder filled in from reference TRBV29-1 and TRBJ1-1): SAVISQKPSRDICQRGTSLTIQCQVDSQVTMMFWYRQQPGQSLTLIATANQGSEATYESGFVIDKFPISRPNLTFSTLTVSNMSPEDSSIYLCSAPGTGGGTEAFFGQGTRLTVV.

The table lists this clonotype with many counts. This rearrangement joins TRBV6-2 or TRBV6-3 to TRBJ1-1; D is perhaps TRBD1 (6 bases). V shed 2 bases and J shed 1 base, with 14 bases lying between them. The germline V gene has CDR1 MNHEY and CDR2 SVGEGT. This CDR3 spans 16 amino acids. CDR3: CASSYSVGAGNTEAFF. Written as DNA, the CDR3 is TGTGCCAGCAGTTACAGCGTGGGGGCTGGGAACACTGAAGCTTTCTTT.

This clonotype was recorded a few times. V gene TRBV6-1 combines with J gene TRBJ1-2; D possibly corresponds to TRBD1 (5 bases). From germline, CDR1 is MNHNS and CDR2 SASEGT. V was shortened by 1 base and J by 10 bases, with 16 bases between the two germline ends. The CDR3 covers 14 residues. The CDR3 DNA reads TGTGCCAGCAGTGAAGGGGGGGACTACCGAGCCTACACCTTC. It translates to CASSEGGDYRAYTF.

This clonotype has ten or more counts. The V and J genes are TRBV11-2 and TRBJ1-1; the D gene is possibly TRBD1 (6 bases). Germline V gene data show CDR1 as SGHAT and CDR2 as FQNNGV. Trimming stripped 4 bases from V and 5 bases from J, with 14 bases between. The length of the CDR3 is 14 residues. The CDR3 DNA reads TGTGCCAGCAGCTCGAGTGGGGGGCAAACTGAAGCTTTCTTT. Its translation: CASSSSGGQTEAFF.

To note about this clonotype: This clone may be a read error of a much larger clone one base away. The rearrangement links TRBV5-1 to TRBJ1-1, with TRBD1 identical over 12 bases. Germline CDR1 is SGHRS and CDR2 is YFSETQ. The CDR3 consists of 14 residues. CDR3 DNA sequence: TGCGCCAGCAGCCGGGGACAGGGGGCGCCTGAAGCTTCCTTT. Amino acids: CASSRGQGAPEASF. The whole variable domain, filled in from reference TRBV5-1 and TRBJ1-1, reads KAGVTQTPRYLIKTRGQQVTLSCSPISGHRSVSWYQQTPGQGLQFLFEYFSETQRNKGNFPGRFSGRQFSNSRSEMNVSTLELGDSALYLCASSRGQGAPEASFGQGTRLTVV.